The clone carrying this TCR beta chain was counted many times. Trimming pared 10 bases from V and 1 base from J, leaving 13 bases between. Germline V gene data show CDR1 as SNHLY and CDR2 as FYNNEI. This CDR3 has 13 residues. The sample belongs to a study of T cells in Graves' hyperthyroidism and ophthalmopathy. Each person with ophthalmopathy scored at least 3 on the Clinical Activity Score, reached NOSPECS grade 4 or higher, and had been ill under 3 months. TCR beta CDR3 region amplification was performed from RNA transcripts. An initial round of RT-PCR targeting the TCR CDR3 relied on the HTBI primer set. TCRdb redid the calling of the multiplex PCR reads with MiXCR, one entry per CDR3 protein. In the table there are a few hundred thousand distinct CDR3 sequences, about 22% of which are singletons.

The chain links TRBV2 to TRBJ1-1; D gene unclear. This TCR was recovered from a woman between 65 and 79 years old with Graves' ophthalmopathy. Sequenced material: blood. The DNA of the CDR3 is TGTGCCATCACCGCCGGGGAGAACACTGAAGCTTTCTTT. As protein: CAITAGENTEAFF.